This T cell receptor beta chain was found in a study of T cell responses to AZD1222 COVID-19 vaccine. Using immunoSEQ multiplex PCR, the repertoire was profiled, and TCRdb retains in-frame clones only, with some absent. The data show about 48,000 clones, 80% to 90% seen once. Overall study results and limits: It was only after the peak T cell response that any repertoires were sampled. Spike-specific TCR repertoires showed rising breadth and depth after two AZD1222 doses.

Turning to this clone: Its matching antigen is unknown.

This clonotype was obtained from an adult who received the AZD1222 COVID-19 vaccine. The sequenced sample was peripheral blood, obtained 28 days after the second AZD1222 dose.

The CDR3 here is CASSARDTYEQYF. CDR3 nucleotide sequence: TGTGCCAGCAGCGCAAGGGACACCTACGAGCAGTACTTC. V is TRBV12-3 or TRBV12-4 and J is TRBJ2-7, with D tentatively TRBD1 (6 bases). V was cut by 6 bases and J by 2 bases, with 11 bases left in between. CDR3 length: 13 amino acids.